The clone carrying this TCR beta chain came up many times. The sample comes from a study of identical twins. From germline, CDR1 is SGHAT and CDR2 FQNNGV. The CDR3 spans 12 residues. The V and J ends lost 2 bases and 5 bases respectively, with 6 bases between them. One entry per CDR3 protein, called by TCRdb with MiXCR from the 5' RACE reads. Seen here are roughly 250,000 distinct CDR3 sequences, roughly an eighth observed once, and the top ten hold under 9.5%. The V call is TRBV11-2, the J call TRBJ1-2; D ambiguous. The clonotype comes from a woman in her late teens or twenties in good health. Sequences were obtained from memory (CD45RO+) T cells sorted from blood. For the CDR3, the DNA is TGTGCCAGCAGCTTAATGGGATATGGCTACACCTTC. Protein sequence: CASSLMGYGYTF.